This T cell receptor beta chain was sequenced for a study of T cells in Graves' hyperthyroidism and ophthalmopathy. Broader study findings: Blood also carried most thyroid clonotypes expanded above 0.001.

Germline assignment: CDR1 LGHDT and CDR2 YNNKEL (reference sequence). The CDR3 loop spans 19 amino acids. Germline trimming cut 2 bases from V and 5 bases from J; bases unmatched to any gene: 11. Template material for amplifying TCR beta CDR3 regions consisted of RNA transcripts. HTBI primers drove first-round RT-PCR of the TCR CDR3. A single record per CDR3 protein comes from TCRdb applying MiXCR to the multiplex PCR reads. The sample has 300,000 or so distinct CDR3 sequences; 18% are singletons. Of note for this clonotype: What it recognizes is unknown.

The V call is TRBV3-1, the J call TRBJ2-2; 13 bases fit TRBD2. Source material: blood. This receptor was taken from a woman aged 45-65 years with Graves' hyperthyroidism. The CDR3 nucleotides are TGTGCCAGCAGCCAATTCGAACTAGCGGGAGGGCCCTCTACCGGGGAGCTGTTTTTT. The encoded protein is CASSQFELAGGPSTGELFF.